This T cell receptor (beta chain) was identified in a study of blood T cells in healthy people across ages. General study results and limits: The unsorted PBMCs prevented any conclusive comparison of naive versus antigen-experienced cells.

A second PCR, run for about 7 to 11 cycles, used a sample-barcoded 5' primer plus a J-beta primer mix. Each CDR3 protein is one row after TCRdb ran MiXCR on the 5' RACE reads. The top ten clones hold 9.4% of a sample with fewer than 800,000 distinct CDR3 sequences, around 25% of them seen once. Note on this clonotype: Its target is not known.

These data are also associated with another study on T cells of mothers and their children. This second study notes: A few healthy Caucasian mothers, along with their six children, were the donors. Slightly higher overlap, not significant, was seen in related mother-child pairs than in unrelated pairs.

Sequenced input: blood. The sequence was collected from a boy between 5 and 17 years old in good health.

The CDR3, as DNA: TGTGCCAGCAGCTCGGGACTAGCCCCCCACGAGCAGTACTTC. It encodes CASSSGLAPHEQYF. The V gene is TRBV3-1, the J gene TRBJ2-7, with TRBD2 matching 9 bases. Trimming cost V 5 bases and J 5 bases; bases outside gene matches: 7. In germline, CDR1 is LGHDT, CDR2 YNNKEL (reference sequence). CDR3 size: 14 residues.